This TCR beta chain was captured by sequencing in a study of blood T cell repertoires in COVID-19. In the original processing: The authors estimated nucleated cell counts from reference gene primer amplification. The table came from immunoSEQ multiplex PCR; TCRdb's copy has only in-frame clones and leaves some out. That table is the source of V, J and clone size, and D and trimming were worked out from the DNA. In the table there are around 340,000 clones, roughly 90% of which are singletons. The CDR3 extends over 15 amino acids. Germline V gene lookup returns CDR1 LGHDT and CDR2 YNNKEL (reference sequence). After removal of 3 bases from V and 1 base from J, the junction contained 1 base not matched to a gene. The table lists this clone with a count of one. The sample has other DNA sequences that encode this CDR3 too.

The clonotype was recovered from a woman aged 55-70 years with COVID-19, enrolled during active disease. What was sequenced was peripheral blood. The V gene is TRBV3-1 (or the pseudogene TRBV3-2), the J gene TRBJ2-5; 11 bases fit TRBD2. The CDR3 DNA is TGTGCCAGCAGCCAGCTAGCGGGGGGCCAAGAGACCCAGTACTTC. The encoded protein is CASSQLAGGQETQYF.